A single sample is the source of the 12 T cell receptor beta chains below, sequenced in a study of control samples from healthy donors and cancer patients. Using immunoSEQ multiplex PCR, the repertoire was profiled, and TCRdb retains in-frame clones only, with some absent. This repertoire shows about 89,000 clones, about nine tenths found once; its top ten account for over 20%. Sequenced material: blood. Every receptor here comes from a man under 40 in good health.

This clone appeared a single time. The chain joins TRBV7-9 to TRBJ2-3, with unresolved D. CDR3 length: 12 residues. CDR1 SEHNR and CDR2 FQNEAQ come from the germline V gene (reference sequence). V lost 5 bases to trimming and J lost 4 bases, with 7 bases between them. CDR3 DNA sequence: TGTGCCAGCAGCCCCGGCTCAGATACGCAGTATTTT. Its protein product is CASSPGSDTQYF.

The CDR3 loop is CASSFHSLSSGNTIYF. As DNA, the CDR3 is TGTGCCAGTAGTTTTCACAGCCTTAGCTCTGGAAACACCATATATTTT. The chain combines TRBV19 with TRBJ1-3, with D unclear. CDR1 is LNHDA, CDR2 SQIVND, per germline (reference sequence). Trimming took off 5 bases at V and 0 bases at J, with 14 bases between the two ends. This CDR3 is built from 16 residues.

The CDR3 protein is CASSEQLSYEQYF. The DNA for the CDR3 is TGTGCCAGTAGCGAACAGCTATCCTACGAGCAGTACTTC. This chain uses TRBV19 with TRBJ2-7; D unresolved. Trimming pared 6 bases from V and 1 base from J, leaving 10 bases between. The CDR3 has 13 residues. From germline, CDR1 is LNHDA and CDR2 SQIVND (reference sequence).

This chain uses TRBV7-9 with TRBJ2-4, with TRBD1 matching over 9 bases. CDR1 and CDR2 (germline): SEHNR, FQNEAQ (reference sequence). Losses at the gene ends were 4 bases for V and 3 bases for J; bases not matched to a gene: 7. This CDR3 region has 16 residues. The DNA for the CDR3 is TGTGCCAGCAGCTCACGGACAGGGGAGGTCAAAAACATTCAGTACTTC. Translating it yields CASSSRTGEVKNIQYF. Full variable domain (rest looked up from reference TRBV7-9 and TRBJ2-4): DTGVSQNPRHKITKRGQNVTFRCDPISEHNRLYWYRQTLGQGPEFLTYFQNEAQLEKSRLLSDRFSAERPKGSFSTLEIQRTEQGDSAMYLCASSSRTGEVKNIQYFGAGTRLSVL.

The chain combines TRBV29-1 with TRBJ2-3; the match to TRBD1 covers 8 bases. Per germline, CDR1 SQVTM and CDR2 ANQGSEA. Trimming cost V 8 bases and J 6 bases; bases outside gene matches: 13. There are 14 residues in the CDR3. Written as DNA, the CDR3 is TGCAGCATCAGGGGGCTAAGGGGGGTCGATACGCAGTATTTT. As protein: CSIRGLRGVDTQYF.

The DNA of the CDR3 is TGTGCCAGCAGCGTAGCCGATCACTCTGGAAACACCATATATTTT. Its translation is CASSVADHSGNTIYF. The chain joins TRBV9 to TRBJ1-3; D not certain. Trimming stripped 0 bases from V and 0 bases from J, with 7 bases between. The CDR3 loop spans 15 amino acids. Germline V gene data show CDR1 as SGDLS and CDR2 as YYNGEE.

The table lists this clone with a few counts. This chain connects TRBV19 to TRBJ1-4; the match to TRBD1 covers 7 bases. The CDR3 is 14 residues long. The V segment lost 5 bases and the J segment 4 bases; nucleotides outside the gene matches: 4. Per germline, CDR1 LNHDA and CDR2 SQIVND (reference sequence). The CDR3 DNA follows: TGTGCCAGTAGTGCCCAGGGGGGTAATGAAAAACTGTTTTTT. It encodes CASSAQGGNEKLFF. Complete variable domain (other parts from reference TRBV19 and TRBJ1-4): DGGITQSPKYLFRKEGQNVTLSCEQNLNHDAMYWYRQDPGQGLRLIYYSQIVNDFQKGDIAEGYSVSREKKESFPLTVTSAQKNPTAFYLCASSAQGGNEKLFFGSGTQLSVL.

The chain employs TRBV12-3 or TRBV12-4 and TRBJ2-3, with a tentative D call TRBD2 (5 bases). V lost 6 bases to trimming and J lost 10 bases, with 17 bases between them. The CDR3 spans 13 residues. The CDR3 sequence: CASRGETAYAQYF. CDR3 DNA sequence: TGTGCCAGCAGGGGAGAGACTGCCTATGCGCAGTATTTT.

The genes are TRBV6-5 and TRBJ2-7; TRBD1 matches at 7 bases. The length of the CDR3 is 15 residues. After removal of 5 bases from V and 1 base from J, the junction contained 8 bases not matched to a gene. In germline, CDR1 is MNHEY, CDR2 SVGAGI. Here the CDR3 reads CASSPDRDLSYEQYF. The CDR3 nucleotides are TGTGCCAGCAGTCCTGACAGGGATCTTTCCTACGAGCAGTACTTC.

The rearrangement joins TRBV28 to TRBJ2-7; D not resolved. V shed 3 bases and J shed 6 bases, with 9 bases lying between them. The length of the CDR3 is 12 residues. The germline CDR1 and CDR2 sequences are MDHEN and SYDVKM. This CDR3 reads CASSLSRSEQYF. The DNA of the CDR3 is TGTGCCAGCAGTTTGTCTCGGAGCGAGCAGTACTTC.

This rearrangement joins TRBV7-8 to TRBJ1-4; weak D call: TRBD1 (5 bases). With 5 bases removed from V and 7 bases from J, the gap between germline ends came to 14 bases. The germline gives CDR1 SGHVS, CDR2 FQNEAQ. This CDR3 has 14 amino acids. This CDR3 is CASSTRQWGEKLFF. CDR3 DNA sequence: TGTGCCAGCAGCACCCGACAGTGGGGTGAAAAACTGTTTTTT.

The chain carries TRBV9 and TRBJ2-1; TRBD2 is a possible D gene (7 bases). Germline CDR1 and CDR2: SGDLS and YYNGEE. The V and J ends lost 2 bases and 5 bases respectively, with 14 bases between them. The CDR3 has 15 amino acids. The CDR3 here is CASSVVGGLNNEQFF. The CDR3 coding sequence is TGTGCCAGCAGCGTGGTCGGGGGGCTAAACAATGAGCAGTTCTTC.